The entry that follows covers one T cell receptor beta chain sequence. The CDR3 totals 14 residues. The germline CDR1 and CDR2 sequences are SGHRS and YFSETQ. The V and J ends lost 8 bases and 3 bases respectively, with 14 bases between them. This entry comes from a study of blood T cell repertoires in COVID-19. Source study methods: Using reference gene primer amplification, nucleated cell counts were estimated. The repertoire was sequenced with immunoSEQ multiplex PCR; TCRdb's copy has only in-frame clones and lacks some. V and J calls and clone size are given by that table; D and trimming were obtained from the DNA. The data show 100,000 or so clones, 65% to 75% seen once.

The origin of this receptor is a man at least 80 years old with acute or convalescent COVID-19. What was sequenced was peripheral blood. The chain is built from TRBV5-1 and TRBJ2-2; D perhaps matches TRBD2 (6 bases). The CDR3 is CASHPGVDTGELFF. CDR3 nucleotide sequence: TGCGCCAGTCATCCGGGGGTTGACACCGGGGAGCTGTTTTTT.